This T cell receptor beta chain was observed in a study of T-cell reconstitution after alpha-beta-depleted transplantation in children. Study-level points and caveats: After one year, T-cell counts and TCRbeta diversity mostly came from new T cells. Surviving recipient cells, namely T cells and thymic progenitors, were the source of high day-60 TCRbeta diversity in some patients. Reports say that about two months after transplant, the alpha-beta T cells came out of several hundred graft clones that had expanded.

The V gene lost 4 bases and the J gene lost 1 base, with 10 bases spanning the gap. The CDR3 is made up of 13 amino acids. The germline V gene has CDR1 SQVTM and CDR2 ANQGSEA. This clonotype was observed a handful of times. The antigen is unknown. Preparing the TCRbeta library involved the use of unique molecular identifiers. TCRdb re-derived calls from the PCR reads in MiXCR, one entry per CDR3 protein. The sample gives a few hundred thousand distinct CDR3 sequences, roughly 27% of which show up once; 30% to 40% is in the top ten. This material consisted of PBMCs, taken before TCRalphabeta/CD19-depleted stem cell transplant. This receptor was taken from a boy in the first two years of life with Wiskott-Aldrich syndrome, due to receive a stem cell transplant. The chain carries TRBV29-1 and TRBJ1-1; TRBD1 might be the D (5 bases). The CDR3 protein is CSVAGRQNTEAFF. CDR3 coding DNA: TGCAGCGTTGCGGGGCGACAGAACACTGAAGCTTTCTTT.